Listed here are 13 T cell receptor beta chains from one sample, sequenced in a study of cytotoxic CD8 clonotypes in ibrutinib-treated CLL. Data came from immunoSEQ multiplex PCR; TCRdb stores just in-frame clones and leaves some out. Altogether about 84,000 clones are present, 86% being singletons, with the ten largest covering under 6.5%. Sequences were derived from PBMCs, sampled before ibrutinib treatment. The receptors derive from a human donor with chronic lymphocytic leukemia.

Turning to this clone: This sample also contains other DNA sequences that code for the same CDR3. The genes are TRBV7-9 and TRBJ2-5; unclear D gene. The CDR3 consists of 11 residues. Germline V lookup: CDR1 SEHNR, CDR2 FQNEAQ (reference sequence). Trimming took off 2 bases at V and 3 bases at J, with 1 base between the two ends. The CDR3 loop is CASSLKETQYF. Here the CDR3 DNA reads TGTGCCAGCAGCTTAAAAGAGACCCAGTACTTC.

The CDR3 nucleotides are TGTGCCAGCAGTCGACTAGCGGGGTTGACCGGGGAGCTGTTTTTT. Protein sequence: CASSRLAGLTGELFF. The chain combines TRBV6-5 with TRBJ2-2; 11 bases are a match to TRBD2. This CDR3 has 15 residues. In germline, CDR1 is MNHEY, CDR2 SVGAGI. With V trimmed by 5 bases and J by 5 bases, 4 bases remained unmatched.

The chain uses TRBV7-3 and TRBJ2-3; possibly TRBD2 for D (7 bases). Germline V gives CDR1 SGHTA, CDR2 FQGTGA. Trimming stripped 2 bases from V and 5 bases from J, with 11 bases between. The length of the CDR3 is 14 residues. DNA of the CDR3: TGTGCCAGCAGCTTACGGGGGGCTGGAGATACGCAGTATTTT. Protein: CASSLRGAGDTQYF.

This clone was counted a single time. CDR3 nucleotide sequence: TGTGCCAGCAGCTTAGGAGCGGTAAACACCGGGGAGCTGTTTTTT. The encoded protein is CASSLGAVNTGELFF. The gene calls are TRBV7-9 and TRBJ2-2, with TRBD2 as a possible D gene (5 bases). V was trimmed by 1 base and J by 2 bases, leaving 8 bases between them. The CDR3 consists of 15 residues. Looked up from germline, CDR1 is SEHNR and CDR2 is FQNEAQ (reference sequence). Using reference TRBV7-9 and TRBJ2-2 for the parts outside the CDR3, the full variable domain is DTGVSQNPRHKITKRGQNVTFRCDPISEHNRLYWYRQTLGQGPEFLTYFQNEAQLEKSRLLSDRFSAERPKGSFSTLEIQRTEQGDSAMYLCASSLGAVNTGELFFGEGSRLTVL.

V and J are TRBV6-6 and TRBJ2-5; the match to TRBD1 covers 9 bases. In germline, CDR1 is MNHNY, CDR2 SVGAGI (reference sequence). The CDR3 sequence is 15 residues long. V trimming: 1 base; J trimming: 3 bases; junction bases outside the gene matches: 3. The CDR3 spells CASSYLGQGKETQYF. CDR3 sequence (DNA): TGTGCCAGCAGTTACTTGGGACAGGGAAAAGAGACCCAGTACTTC.

The chain couples TRBV5-1 to TRBJ1-1; no clear D gene. CDR1 and CDR2 from the germline V gene are SGHRS and YFSETQ. The CDR3 has 14 residues. Trimming removed 0 bases at V and 1 base at J, with 7 bases between. In DNA form, the CDR3 reads TGCGCCAGCAGCTTGGCGGGAGGGAACACTGAAGCTTTCTTT. Translation gives CASSLAGGNTEAFF.

The chain couples TRBV14 to TRBJ2-7, with no clear D. This CDR3 is 11 amino acids long. Trimming cost V 3 bases and J 2 bases, with 2 bases left between them. Germline CDR1 and CDR2: SGHDN and FVKESK. The CDR3 bases are TGTGCCAGCAGCCACACCTACGAGCAGTACTTC. This gives the protein CASSHTYEQYF. The full variable domain, its missing parts supplied by reference TRBV14 and TRBJ2-7, is EAGVTQFPSHSVIEKGQTVTLRCDPISGHDNLYWYRRVMGKEIKFLLHFVKESKQDESGMPNNRFLAERTGGTYSTLKVQPAELEDSGVYFCASSHTYEQYFGPGTRLTVT.

The CDR3: CASTPLAGASNEQFF. CDR3 bases: TGCGCCAGCACGCCACTAGCGGGAGCATCCAATGAGCAGTTCTTC. The chain has TRBV5-1 and TRBJ2-1; 11 bases line up with TRBD2. CDR1 and CDR2 from the germline V gene are SGHRS and YFSETQ. The CDR3 runs 15 residues. After removal of 6 bases from V and 6 bases from J, the junction contained 8 bases not matched to a gene.

In DNA form, the CDR3 reads TGTGCCAGCTCACCACCAGGGGTGGCCGGGAACACTGAAGCTTTCTTT. Translated: CASSPPGVAGNTEAFF. This chain uses TRBV18 with TRBJ1-1; the D gene is possibly TRBD1 (5 bases). Trimming left V 0 bases short and J 1 base short, with 12 bases between. The CDR3 spans 16 residues. Germline V CDR1 and CDR2: KGHSH, LQKENI.

The count of this clone is one. The V and J genes are TRBV4-2 and TRBJ1-3; the D gene is possibly TRBD1 (5 bases). V was shortened by 0 bases and J by 4 bases, with 16 bases between the two germline ends. The CDR3 totals 17 residues. Germline V gives CDR1 LGHNA, CDR2 YNFKEQ. The CDR3 region has the DNA TGTGCCAGCAGCCAAGAATGGGGGGGGACGGCGGGAAACACCATATATTTT. It yields the protein CASSQEWGGTAGNTIYF.

The chain links TRBV7-2 to TRBJ1-5; TRBD1 might be the D (5 bases). CDR1 is SGHTA and CDR2 is FQGNSA in the germline V gene. The CDR3 contains 16 residues. Between the trimmed V and J ends, which lost 2 bases and 5 bases, there was a span of 16 bases. The DNA of the CDR3 is TGTGCCAGCAGCTTAAACTCGGGGGGAAGGTATCAGCCCCAGCATTTT. It encodes CASSLNSGGRYQPQHF.

This clone was seen once. The chain has TRBV4-1 and TRBJ1-2; D is uncertain. The CDR3 covers 12 residues. Trimming pared 0 bases from V and 2 bases from J, leaving 1 base between. CDR1 is MGHRA and CDR2 is YSYEKL in the germline V gene. The CDR3 sequence is CASSQENYGYTF. The CDR3 DNA reads as TGCGCCAGCAGCCAAGAAAACTATGGCTACACCTTC.

This clone showed up just once. This chain joins TRBV7-9 and TRBJ1-3; D is unresolved. Germline assignment: CDR1 SEHNR and CDR2 FQNEAQ (reference sequence). This CDR3 has 11 residues. V was clipped by 3 bases and J by 6 bases, with 3 bases between them. The CDR3 loop reads CASSFINTIYF. For the CDR3, the DNA is TGTGCCAGCAGCTTCATAAACACCATATATTTT.